This T cell receptor (beta chain) derives from a study of read filtering for tumor transcriptome and immune sequencing. Study findings and constraints: Correlation between methods rose after single-read clonotypes were removed. Even smaller IR-seq throughput identified most shared clonotypes. About 82% of IR-seq clonotypes had a single read, yet these held approximately 4% of reads.

CDR3 length equals 14 residues. CDR1 DFQATT and CDR2 SNEGSKA come from the germline V gene (reference sequence). This clonotype was seen a single time. The antigen is undetermined. A far larger clone is off by one base, so a read error is likely. From 300 to 400 ng of RNA, a library with molecular barcoded alpha/delta and beta/gamma adaptors was made. TCRdb reprocessed the reads via MiXCR and lists one record per CDR3 protein. This table has some 43,000 distinct CDR3 sequences, 13% appearing once. This receptor was identified in a donor aged 40 or older with multiple myeloma. This chain links TRBV20-1 with TRBJ2-5, with TRBD2 matching 9 bases. The J call is uncertain, as TRBJ2-1 better fits the DNA end. The sequenced material came from a population of CD138-negative cells sorted from bone marrow. For the CDR3, the DNA is TGCAGTGGGGCGGGACTAGCTAATCTCAATGAGCAGTTCTTC. Amino acids: CSGAGLANLNEQFF.